This section outlines one T cell receptor (beta chain) sequence together with its context. The CDR3 has 14 amino acids. From germline, CDR1 is MNHEY and CDR2 SMNVEV (reference sequence). V dropped 4 bases and J dropped 10 bases, with 14 bases sitting between them. The entry originates in a study of blood T cell repertoires in COVID-19. About the research overall: The study drew acute and convalescent COVID-19 samples from the United States, Italy and Spain. PBMCs, B-cell-depleted T cells, or T cells provided the cDNA or gDNA that made up the material.

As handled by the study authors: Estimation of nucleated cell counts relied on the amplification of reference gene primers. Data came from immunoSEQ multiplex PCR; TCRdb stores just in-frame clones and leaves some out. Clone size and V and J calls were adopted from that table, with D and trimming inferred from the DNA. The data show 120,000 to 150,000 clones, 85% to 90% seen once. This sequence was found in a woman older than 75 with acute or convalescent COVID-19. Sequencing input: peripheral blood. This chain links TRBV27 with TRBJ1-6; possibly TRBD1 for D (6 bases). The CDR3 protein is CASSSQGYGSPLHF. CDR3 bases: TGTGCCAGCAGTTCGCAGGGGTACGGGTCACCCCTCCACTTT.